This T cell receptor beta chain was observed in a study of cytomegalovirus exposure and HLA in healthy donors. The CDR3 is 16 residues long. V was clipped by 2 bases and J by 1 base, with 12 bases between them. Germline CDR1 and CDR2: SGHDT and YYEEEE. General study findings and limits: About 87% or about 30% of the time was how often most TCR beta V segments were productive, according to an earlier analysis. A missense variant in DCLRE1C was later tied to TCR beta V- and J-gene trimming.

To note about this clone: Its antigen is unknown.

Researchers ran the PCR with 60 Vbeta and 13 Jbeta primers. The table came from immunoSEQ multiplex PCR; TCRdb's copy has only in-frame clones and leaves some out. The table lists roughly 120,000 clones, about 84% of them singletons, with around 4% in the top ten. Healthy bone marrow donors supplied every sample. V gene TRBV5-6 combines with J gene TRBJ2-2, with D uncertain. The sequenced sample was PBMCs. This clonotype originated in a man in his forties in good health and CMV-seronegative. This CDR3 is CASSFSVRRNTGELFF. CDR3 coding DNA: TGTGCCAGCAGCTTCTCTGTTAGGAGGAACACCGGGGAGCTGTTTTTT.